This T cell receptor beta chain came from a study of naive and memory T cell subsets. Two oligonucleotides, mixed equimolar, formed the beta constant-region primer covering TRBC1 and TRBC2. Ligated cDNA was amplified by four rounds of PCR with nested alpha and beta constant-region primers and SP2. One entry per CDR3 protein, called by TCRdb with MiXCR from the UMI-ligation and nested PCR reads. The sample records over 110,000 distinct CDR3 sequences, approximately 21% being singletons. In regard to this clonotype: What it recognizes is unknown.

The V and J ends lost 2 bases and 5 bases respectively, with 15 bases between them. Germline V gene data show CDR1 as MNHEY and CDR2 as SMNVEV (reference sequence). This CDR3 is built from 15 residues. Broader study findings: Over 90% of naive TCR sequences appeared only once, unlike memory subsets. Possibly reflecting memory cells re-expressing CD45RA, a few larger clonotypes occurred in naive repertoires, especially CD8. Naive and memory subsets had different power law exponents for TCR abundance. Expression changes during T cell differentiation may affect RNA-based TCR counts. No ground truth validated the naive and memory repertoire findings.

Material: naive CD8+ T cells from blood. V usage is TRBV27 and J usage is TRBJ2-5, with a tentative D call TRBD1 (5 bases). The clonotype was recovered from a human donor in good health. CDR3 bases: TGTGCCAGCAGTTTAATTGGTGGACACGGCGAGACCCAGTACTTC. Translated, it gives CASSLIGGHGETQYF.